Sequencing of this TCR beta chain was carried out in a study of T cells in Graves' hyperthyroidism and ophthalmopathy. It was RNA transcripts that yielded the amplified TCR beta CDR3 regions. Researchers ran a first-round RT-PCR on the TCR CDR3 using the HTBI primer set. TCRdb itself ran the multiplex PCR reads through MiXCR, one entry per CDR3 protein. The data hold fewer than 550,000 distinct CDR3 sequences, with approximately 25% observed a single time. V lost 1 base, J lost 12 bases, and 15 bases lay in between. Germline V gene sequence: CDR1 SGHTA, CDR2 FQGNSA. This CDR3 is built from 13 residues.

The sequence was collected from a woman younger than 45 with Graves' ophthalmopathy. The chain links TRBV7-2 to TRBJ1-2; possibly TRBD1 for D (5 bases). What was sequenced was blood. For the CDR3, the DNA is TGTGCCAGCAGCTTAGTGGGGGAAAGGGGCCACACCTTC. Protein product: CASSLVGERGHTF.